This T cell receptor beta chain was sequenced in a study of T-cell memory formation after mild COVID-19. Study outcomes and limitations: Cross-reactive memory apparently joined, as some responding clones appeared in pre-infection memory. Most CD4+ clones that shrank were in CM and EM, while CD8+ ones turned up in EMRA. Unconfirmed was the SARS-CoV-2 specificity of second-wave clones that peaked on day 37.

This clonotype was detected only a few times. Antigen specificity is unknown. TCRdb called the 5' RACE reads again in MiXCR, with one record for every CDR3 protein. The data contain some 130,000 distinct CDR3 sequences, over 15% of them singletons. Trimming pared 6 bases from V and 0 bases from J, leaving 8 bases between. Germline CDR1 and CDR2: MNHEY and SVGAGI. CDR3 length equals 13 residues. This chain connects TRBV6-5 to TRBJ1-2; D is unclear. This receptor was obtained from a man between 18 and 29 years old who had mild COVID-19 (a few samples of this study predate the infection). Cell type and time point are not known. The specimen sequenced was PBMCs or a T cell subset sorted from them (not recorded which). Here the CDR3 reads CASSREANYGYTF. The CDR3 DNA follows: TGTGCCAGCAGCCGAGAAGCTAACTATGGCTACACCTTC.